This TCR beta chain was retrieved from a study of response to subunit inactivated influenza vaccine. From the RT-PCR reads, TCRdb called clonotypes with MiXCR, one entry per CDR3 protein. The profile shows roughly 540,000 distinct CDR3 sequences, around a quarter of them singletons. This clonotype was recorded only once. Looked up from germline, CDR1 is SGHRS and CDR2 is YFSETQ. CDR3 size: 12 residues. Trimming cost V 4 bases and J 6 bases, with 9 bases left between them. In addition, the sample was reused for a study of T cells expressing NK-cell markers. From that study: Beta-chain TCR cDNA was generated via 5'RACE template switching with UMIs. In several experiments, sorting was confined to alpha-beta TCR T cells through use of an anti-gamma-delta TCR antibody. It is unclear if expanded NKG2C-expressing clones target HCMV antigens.

The receptor comes from a man aged 50-59 years who received an inactivated influenza vaccine. This sequence joins TRBV5-1 and TRBJ2-3, with D possibly TRBD2 on 5 matching bases. The starting material was CD4+ T cells sorted from PBMCs, obtained roughly 12 days after vaccination. The CDR3 nucleotides read TGCGCCAGCAGCCGGGATTGGGATACGCAGTATTTT. Protein sequence: CASSRDWDTQYF.